This TCR beta chain was recovered during a study of blood T cell repertoires in COVID-19. Study in general: Specimens from acute and convalescent COVID-19 originated in the United States, Italy and Spain. In each case, the material was cDNA or gDNA derived from T cells, B-cell-depleted T cells, or PBMCs.

This CDR3 comprises 13 residues. V was cut by 8 bases and J by 6 bases, with 16 bases left in between. CDR1 MDHEN and CDR2 SYDVKM come from the germline V gene. Source study methods: Amplification from reference gene primers served as the basis for estimated nucleated cell counts. Method: immunoSEQ multiplex PCR; TCRdb's copy keeps in-frame clones and lacks some. V, J and clone size derive from that table, while D and trimming were established from the DNA sequence. The sample lists some 100,000 clones; roughly 82% were seen once. V and J are TRBV28 and TRBJ1-2; D perhaps matches TRBD1 (5 bases). The receptor was isolated from a human donor in a cohort sampled during active COVID-19. The sample comprised peripheral blood. CDR3 DNA sequence: TGTGCCAGCGGCAGGGTCAGGGAGGATGGCTACACCTTC. It is translated as CASGRVREDGYTF.